This T cell receptor (beta chain) was captured in a study of Ad26.COV2.S vaccination and SARS-CoV-2 variants (dated by TCRdb to the early 2020s). For the wider study: Donors in the vaccine arm were drawn from COV1001, a multicentre, randomized, double-blind, placebo-controlled phase I-IIa trial testing Ad26.COV2.S in healthy adults. Ad26.COV2.S was administered intramuscularly at a dose of 5x10^10 or 1x10^11 viral particles, either as one shot or as two shots given 56 days apart. The specificity and breadth of SARS-CoV-2-reactive T cell receptors after Ad26.COV2.S vaccination were assessed by TCRbeta repertoire sequencing. The TCR-sequenced set comprised about 32 samples: around 20 Ad26.COV2.S vaccine recipients, 5 placebo recipients and 8 SARS-CoV-2 convalescent individuals. Trial participants were randomized into five groups of five, in which low-dose or high-dose Ad26.COV2.S was given once or twice, or placebo was given on both occasions. Investigators did not know the trial group allocation while performing experiments and assessing outcomes.

The treatment or condition label here, explained by the study, means: about 20 received Ad26.COV2.S at low or high dose, single or two shots; several received placebo; per-sample allocation not given. Repertoires of vaccine and placebo recipients were sequenced from samples taken on day 63 after the first injection. Cohort 1b enrolled some 25 adults aged 18-55 years at a single site in Boston, USA, between 29 July and 7 August 2020. Ad26.COV2.S consisted of a replication-incompetent adenovirus type 26 vector by which a prefusion-stabilized SARS-CoV-2 spike protein from the original Wuhan strain was expressed. The immunoSEQ Assay was the method used to sequence TCRbeta CDR3 regions. After extraction, genomic DNA underwent amplification by bias-controlled multiplex PCR, followed by high-throughput sequencing. The authors' pipeline ran thus. To quantify the absolute abundance of each unique TCRbeta CDR3 region, sequences were collapsed and filtered. T cell fraction was estimated by normalization of TCRbeta template counts to usable DNA, with usable DNA being measured through amplification of reference genes present in all nucleated cells. Repertoire TCRs were annotated as SARS-CoV-2-specific when V gene, CDR3 amino acid sequence and J gene were exactly matched to a known reactive TCR set. The reference SARS-CoV-2 TCR set was derived from MIRA and filtered for enrichment in COVID-19-positive ImmuneCODE repertoires, a step that removed public or cross-reactive TCRs. Based on the MIRA antigens, annotated TCRs were further analysed at the level of specific ORF or position within ORF. Breadth was defined as annotated unique rearrangements over total unique productive rearrangements; depth was the summed frequency of those rearrangements. TCR breadth was compared between groups using two-sided Wilcoxon rank-sum tests. TCRdb took over this immuneACCESS table, retaining in-frame rearrangements with V and J assigned. Such tables are incomplete; in checked studies, under half of the missing clones stem from an unresolved V gene, and the remainder is unexplained. V, J and clone size are those of that table, while D and trimming were read from the DNA. Counted in this sample were 350,000 to 450,000 clones; roughly 85% of them appeared once. The ten largest clones take up about 7.4% of the sample.

In the case of this clone: No cognate antigen has been identified for it. The input lacks base qualities; no much larger clone sits a single base away.

V is pared back by 6 bases and J by 7 bases, with 9 bases lying between the germline termini. The CDR3 measures 12 amino acids from cysteine to phenylalanine. Just the 36-base CDR3 DNA is kept, in frame starting at base 1. The germline V gene provides CDR1 LGHNT and CDR2 FRNRAP. Overall results and qualifications from the work: The study lacked the statistical power to compare responses across vaccine doses or regimens. It was noted by the authors that total T cell responses may have been underestimated by the TCR breadth and depth analyses. Spike-specific TCR breadth was higher in Ad26.COV2.S recipients than in placebo recipients (P = 0.0014). After vaccination, substantial breadth of spike-specific CD8+ and CD4+ T cell responses was reported. Vaccine and placebo recipients had comparable non-spike TCR breadth, which fits with the vaccine containing only spike.

Material: peripheral blood, obtained in a trial of Ad26.COV2.S vaccine versus placebo. This sequence was found in a person between 18 and 60 years old who received the Ad26.COV2.S COVID-19 vaccine or a placebo. Here the chain combines TRBV12-5 and TRBJ1-4; the D gene cannot be named for sure. The DNA reads TGTGCTAGTGGCCATACTGGTGAAAAACTGTTTTTT. Its translation reads: CASGHTGEKLFF.